The 25 T cell receptor beta chains in this list originate from one sample, sequenced in a study of blood T cell repertoires in COVID-19. The data were produced by immunoSEQ multiplex PCR, yet TCRdb's version contains in-frame clones alone and is incomplete. The sample lists 150,000 to 200,000 clones, approximately 89% occurring once. Material: peripheral blood. The receptors stem from a man between 35 and 55 years old with active or convalescent COVID-19.

This clone came up a few times. For the CDR3, the DNA is TGCAGCGTTGGAAACGGTGTAATTGGTGGCTACACCTTC. Translating gives CSVGNGVIGGYTF. The chain couples TRBV29-1 to TRBJ1-2; unclear D gene. Germline V CDR1 and CDR2: SQVTM, ANQGSEA. This CDR3 comprises 13 residues. V was trimmed by 4 bases and J by 7 bases, leaving 16 bases between them.

V is TRBV4-1 and J is TRBJ1-5; TRBD1 is a possible D gene (5 bases). Trimming took 8 bases from V and 0 from J, leaving 11 bases between them. Germline assignment: CDR1 MGHRA and CDR2 YSYEKL. The CDR3 is 14 amino acids. CDR3 amino acids: CASALTDSNQPQHF. CDR3 nucleotide sequence: TGCGCCAGCGCATTGACAGATAGCAATCAGCCCCAGCATTTT.

The genes are TRBV19 and TRBJ1-1, with D maybe TRBD1 (5 bases). The CDR3 covers 15 residues. Trimming cost V 6 bases and J 1 base, with 15 bases left between them. Per the germline V gene, CDR1 is LNHDA and CDR2 is SQIVND (reference sequence). The CDR3 nucleotides are TGTGCCAGTAGACCAAACCCAGGGCAGAACACTGAAGCTTTCTTT. Translated, it gives CASRPNPGQNTEAFF.

The chain links TRBV28 to TRBJ1-2; no reliable D call. The V end was cut by 7 bases, the J end by 3 bases, with 15 bases between. This CDR3 spans 14 amino acids. Looked up from germline, CDR1 is MDHEN and CDR2 is SYDVKM. CDR3 nucleotides: TGTGCCAGCATCCGTGGGTGGGCAGACTATGGCTACACCTTC. Residues: CASIRGWADYGYTF.

The rearrangement uses TRBV6-5 and TRBJ2-3; a possible D gene is TRBD1 (6 bases). The CDR3 runs 14 residues. Trimming took off 6 bases at V and 0 bases at J, with 10 bases between the two ends. Germline V gene lookup returns CDR1 MNHEY and CDR2 SVGAGI. In DNA form, the CDR3 reads TGTGCCAGCAGAGACAGGCATAGCACAGATACGCAGTATTTT. Amino acid sequence: CASRDRHSTDTQYF.

The chain carries TRBV15 and TRBJ1-5; D possibly corresponds to TRBD1 (5 bases). V lost 4 bases and J lost 6, with 13 bases in between. CDR1 is LNHNV and CDR2 is YYDKDF in the germline V gene (reference sequence). The CDR3 loop spans 14 amino acids. CDR3 sequence reads: CATSNRGGSQPQHF. CDR3 sequence (DNA): TGTGCCACCAGCAATAGGGGAGGAAGTCAGCCCCAGCATTTT. Full variable domain (rest looked up from reference TRBV15 and TRBJ1-5): DAMVIQNPRYQVTQFGKPVTLSCSQTLNHNVMYWYQQKSSQAPKLLFHYYDKDFNNEADTPDNFQSRRPNTSFCFLDIRSPGLGDTAMYLCATSNRGGSQPQHFGDGTRLSIL.

The V call is TRBV7-9, the J call TRBJ2-5, with 12 bases identical to TRBD1. With 7 bases clipped from V and 4 bases from J, the junction kept 10 bases outside the gene matches. Germline assignment: CDR1 SEHNR and CDR2 FQNEAQ (reference sequence). The CDR3 length is 16 residues. The CDR3 nucleotides read TGTGCCAGCATCGGGGGACAGGGGGCCCTCATAGAGACCCAGTACTTC. Translated: CASIGGQGALIETQYF.

This chain links TRBV3-1 (or the pseudogene TRBV3-2) with TRBJ1-2; 9 bases agree with TRBD1. The germline V gene has CDR1 LGHDT and CDR2 YNNKEL (reference sequence). This CDR3 has 21 amino acids. V gave up 4 bases and J gave up 8 bases; unmatched junction bases: 29. CDR3: CASSPIGQGMGENSNYGGYTF. For the CDR3, the DNA is TGTGCCAGCAGCCCGATCGGACAGGGGATGGGAGAAAACAGTAACTATGGCGGCTACACCTTC.

This clone was seen only once. The genes are TRBV24-1 and TRBJ2-1, with TRBD1 identical over 9 bases. V shed 4 bases and J 4 bases; nucleotides not matched to a gene: 7. Germline V gene data show CDR1 as KGHDR and CDR2 as SFDVKD. The CDR3 totals 16 residues. The CDR3 is CATSDRTGESYNEQFF. In DNA, the CDR3 is TGTGCCACCAGTGACCGGACAGGGGAATCATACAATGAGCAGTTCTTC.

The chain couples TRBV10-3 to TRBJ2-5; D possibly corresponds to TRBD1 (6 bases). This CDR3 region has 15 residues. CDR1 and CDR2 from the germline V gene are ENHRY and SYGVKD. V was pared by 0 bases and J by 5 bases, with 13 bases between. CDR3 in amino acids: CAISESLGGSETQYF. The CDR3 DNA follows: TGTGCCATCAGTGAGTCGCTAGGGGGTTCTGAGACCCAGTACTTC.

The CDR3 loop is CASSEAGGEDQPQHF. The CDR3 DNA reads TGTGCCAGCAGTGAAGCGGGCGGGGAGGACCAGCCCCAGCATTTT. This chain joins TRBV6-1 and TRBJ1-5; no clear D gene. The ends were cut back, 0 bases at V and 7 bases at J, with 13 bases in the middle. Germline assignment: CDR1 MNHNS and CDR2 SASEGT. There are 15 residues in the CDR3.

This rearrangement joins TRBV4-2 to TRBJ1-5; TRBD1 might be the D (5 bases). This CDR3 region has 15 residues. V was shortened by 0 bases and J by 4 bases, with 10 bases between the two germline ends. The V gene's germline CDR1 is LGHNA and CDR2 YNFKEQ. The CDR3 coding sequence is TGTGCCAGCAGCCAAGAACGGACAAAGAATCAGCCCCAGCATTTT. This translates into CASSQERTKNQPQHF.

The chain joins TRBV30 to TRBJ1-5; the match to TRBD1 covers 8 bases. This CDR3 has 14 amino acids. V lost 0 bases, J lost 6 bases, and 4 bases stayed unmatched. Germline-derived CDR1 and CDR2 are GTSNPN and SVGIG (reference sequence). The CDR3 DNA reads TGTGCCTGGAGTGTAGGACAGGGTGGTCAGCCCCAGCATTTT. Its protein product is CAWSVGQGGQPQHF.

The chain employs TRBV6-6 and TRBJ2-1; TRBD1 matches at 9 bases. From germline, CDR1 is MNHNY and CDR2 SVGAGI (reference sequence). J gave up 5 bases and V 2 bases, and 1 base lay outside the gene matches. The CDR3 has 14 residues. The CDR3 is CASSYGTGNNEQFF. The DNA for the CDR3 is TGTGCCAGCAGTTACGGGACAGGGAACAATGAGCAGTTCTTC.

As DNA, the CDR3 is TGTGCCAGCAGTTTGCAGGGGCTCCATGAAAAACTGTTTTTT. Protein sequence: CASSLQGLHEKLFF. This chain connects TRBV28 to TRBJ1-4, with D maybe TRBD1 (6 bases). The CDR3 extends over 14 amino acids. V was shortened by 3 bases and J by 6 bases, with 11 bases between the two germline ends. In germline, CDR1 is MDHEN, CDR2 SYDVKM.

This chain uses TRBV5-6 with TRBJ1-1, with a tentative D call TRBD1 (6 bases). The CDR3 sequence is 13 residues long. Trimming removed 10 bases from V and 5 bases from J, with 18 bases in between. Germline V gene lookup returns CDR1 SGHDT and CDR2 YYEEEE. The DNA for the CDR3 is TGTGCCTCTTACAGGGACGTAGGAACTGAAGCTTTCTTT. Encoded protein: CASYRDVGTEAFF.

This CDR3 reads CASTGVTGDPYEQYF. The CDR3 coding sequence is TGCGCCAGCACCGGAGTCACAGGGGACCCCTACGAGCAGTACTTC. The chain combines TRBV10-1 with TRBJ2-7; 7 bases align to TRBD1. The CDR3 consists of 15 residues. Germline-derived CDR1 and CDR2 are WNHNN and SYGVQD (reference sequence). J lost 2 bases, V lost 7 bases, and 11 bases had no gene match.

This rearrangement joins TRBV7-3 to TRBJ1-3; no clear D. This CDR3 is 13 amino acids long. Germline values: CDR1 SGHTA, CDR2 FQGTGA. V gave up 5 bases and J gave up 2 bases, with 7 bases separating them. The CDR3 reads CASSPVPGNTIYF. In DNA form, the CDR3 reads TGTGCCAGCAGCCCAGTTCCTGGAAACACCATATATTTT.

The chain carries TRBV29-1 and TRBJ1-5; D ambiguous. Germline V lookup: CDR1 SQVTM, CDR2 ANQGSEA. The CDR3 contains 13 residues. V was trimmed by 2 bases and J by 9 bases, leaving 14 bases between them. This CDR3 reads CSVESEGLGPQHF. The CDR3, as DNA: TGCAGCGTTGAATCGGAGGGCTTGGGGCCCCAGCATTTT.

V is TRBV4-1 and J is TRBJ2-1; D remains unclear. The V end lost 4 bases, the J end lost 8 bases, and 12 bases lay between the germline ends. This CDR3 spans 13 amino acids. Germline loops: CDR1 MGHRA, CDR2 YSYEKL. CDR3 loop: CASSRNVIDEQFF. The CDR3 DNA is TGCGCCAGCAGCCGCAACGTAATAGATGAGCAGTTCTTC.

This rearrangement joins TRBV2 to TRBJ2-7; the D gene is possibly TRBD2 (6 bases). V was cut by 0 bases and J by 6 bases, with 18 bases left in between. CDR1 is SNHLY and CDR2 is FYNNEI in the germline V gene. The CDR3 runs to 16 residues. CDR3 sequence: CASSEAHGQGGSEQYF. The DNA for the CDR3 is TGTGCCAGCAGTGAAGCGCACGGTCAGGGAGGCAGCGAGCAGTACTTC.

This chain joins TRBV28 and TRBJ2-5; no reliable D call. The CDR3 spans 14 residues. Germline CDR1 reads MDHEN; CDR2 reads SYDVKM. V was clipped by 6 bases and J by 1 base, with 12 bases between them. DNA for the CDR3: TGTGCCAGCAGCCTTACACCAACCCAAGAGACCCAGTACTTC. Protein: CASSLTPTQETQYF.

The gene calls are TRBV4-3 and TRBJ2-3; D might be TRBD2 (6 bases). Deletions cut 5 bases from V and 5 bases from J, with 14 bases between. CDR1 LGHNA and CDR2 YSLEER come from the germline V gene. The CDR3 contains 14 residues. The CDR3 sequence: CASSENPAGDTQYF. The CDR3 DNA is TGCGCCAGCAGCGAGAACCCAGCGGGAGATACGCAGTATTTT.

This rearrangement joins TRBV9 to TRBJ1-6; D possibly corresponds to TRBD1 (6 bases). The CDR3 covers 15 residues. The germline V gene has CDR1 SGDLS and CDR2 YYNGEE. Trimming cost V 3 bases and J 10 bases, with 17 bases left between them. The CDR3 nucleotides read TGTGCCAGCAGCGCTAATACAGGGTTTGGGTCACCCCTCCACTTT. Translation gives CASSANTGFGSPLHF.

The gene calls are TRBV19 and TRBJ1-2, with 9 bases that match TRBD1. From germline, CDR1 is LNHDA and CDR2 SQIVND (reference sequence). The trim removed 6 bases at V and 3 bases at J, leaving 8 bases unmatched. CDR3 length: 15 residues. The CDR3 sequence is CASSRTGGADYGYTF. The CDR3 nucleotides are TGTGCCAGTAGCCGAACAGGGGGCGCTGACTATGGCTACACCTTC.